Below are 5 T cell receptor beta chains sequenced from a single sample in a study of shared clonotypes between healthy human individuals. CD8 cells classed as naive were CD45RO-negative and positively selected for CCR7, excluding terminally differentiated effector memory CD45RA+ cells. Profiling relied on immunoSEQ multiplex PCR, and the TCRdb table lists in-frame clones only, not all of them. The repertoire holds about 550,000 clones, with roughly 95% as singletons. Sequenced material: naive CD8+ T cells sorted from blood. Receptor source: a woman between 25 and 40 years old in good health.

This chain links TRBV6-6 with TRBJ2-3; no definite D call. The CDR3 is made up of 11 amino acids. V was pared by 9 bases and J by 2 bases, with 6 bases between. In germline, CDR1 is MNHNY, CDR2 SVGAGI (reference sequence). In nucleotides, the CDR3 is TGTGCCAGGACAAACACAGATACGCAGTATTTT. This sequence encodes CARTNTDTQYF.

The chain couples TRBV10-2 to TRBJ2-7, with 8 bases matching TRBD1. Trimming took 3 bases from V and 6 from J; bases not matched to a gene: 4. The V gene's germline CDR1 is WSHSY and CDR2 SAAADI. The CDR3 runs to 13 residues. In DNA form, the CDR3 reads TGCGCCAGCAGTGAAACCGGGACAGGCGAGCAGTACTTC. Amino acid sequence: CASSETGTGEQYF.

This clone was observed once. The CDR3 reads CASSSYQIRKSYEQYF. The CDR3 DNA is TGTGCCAGCAGTTCCTATCAAATCAGGAAATCCTACGAGCAGTACTTC. The chain uses TRBV28 and TRBJ2-7; D ambiguous. Looked up from germline, CDR1 is MDHEN and CDR2 is SYDVKM. The CDR3 sequence is 16 residues long. The V gene lost 4 bases and the J gene lost 1 base, with 17 bases spanning the gap.

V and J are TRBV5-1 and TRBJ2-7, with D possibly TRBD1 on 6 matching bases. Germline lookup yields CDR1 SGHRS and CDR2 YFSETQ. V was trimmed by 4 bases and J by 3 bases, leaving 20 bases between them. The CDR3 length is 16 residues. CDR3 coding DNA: TGCGCCAGCAGCATAGGTCAGGGGCACAAGGACTACGAGCAGTACTTC. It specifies CASSIGQGHKDYEQYF. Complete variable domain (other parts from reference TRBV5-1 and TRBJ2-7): KAGVTQTPRYLIKTRGQQVTLSCSPISGHRSVSWYQQTPGQGLQFLFEYFSETQRNKGNFPGRFSGRQFSNSRSEMNVSTLELGDSALYLCASSIGQGHKDYEQYFGPGTRLTVT.

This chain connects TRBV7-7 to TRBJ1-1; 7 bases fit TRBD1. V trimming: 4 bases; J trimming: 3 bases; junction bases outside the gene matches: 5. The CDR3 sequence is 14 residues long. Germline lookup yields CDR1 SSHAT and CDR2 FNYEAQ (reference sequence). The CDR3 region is CASSSQGRDTEAFF. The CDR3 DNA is TGTGCCAGCAGCTCACAGGGGAGGGACACTGAAGCTTTCTTT.